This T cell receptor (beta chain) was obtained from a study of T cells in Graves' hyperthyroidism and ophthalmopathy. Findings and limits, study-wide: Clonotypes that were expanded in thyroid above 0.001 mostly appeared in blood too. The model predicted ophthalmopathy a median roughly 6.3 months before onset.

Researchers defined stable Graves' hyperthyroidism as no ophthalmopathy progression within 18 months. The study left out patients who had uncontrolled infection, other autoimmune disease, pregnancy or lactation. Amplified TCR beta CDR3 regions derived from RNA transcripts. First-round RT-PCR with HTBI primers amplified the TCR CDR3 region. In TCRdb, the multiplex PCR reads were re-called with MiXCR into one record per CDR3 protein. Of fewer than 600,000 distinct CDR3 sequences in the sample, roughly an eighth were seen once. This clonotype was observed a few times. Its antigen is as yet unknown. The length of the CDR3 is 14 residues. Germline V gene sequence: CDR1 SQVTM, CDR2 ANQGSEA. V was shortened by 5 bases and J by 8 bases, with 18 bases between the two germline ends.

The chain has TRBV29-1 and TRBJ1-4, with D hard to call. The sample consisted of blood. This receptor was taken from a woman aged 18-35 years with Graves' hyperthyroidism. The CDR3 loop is CSVFLIGNMEKLFF. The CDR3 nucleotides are TGCAGCGTTTTTCTCATTGGGAACATGGAAAAACTGTTTTTT.